Listed below are T cell receptor beta chains from one sample, sequenced in a study of blood T cell repertoires in COVID-19. Libraries were prepared by immunoSEQ multiplex PCR; TCRdb keeps only in-frame clonotypes and omits some of them. The sample holds some 200,000 clones, roughly four fifths seen once. The specimen sequenced was peripheral blood. These receptors all come from a woman aged 40 to 55 with acute or convalescent COVID-19. The CDR3 runs from the conserved cysteine through the conserved F or W. Fields, in order: CDR3 protein, CDR3 DNA, V gene, D gene, clone size, J gene. The D gene is left open where the match is weak. Size is omitted from some rows. Given values are once, few, many or a class for expanded clones.

CDR3 protein: CASSPTGQDYEQYF
CDR3 DNA: TGTGCCAGCTCACCCACAGGACAGGATTACGAGCAGTACTTC
V gene: TRBV18
D gene: TRBD1
clone size: NA
J gene: TRBJ2-7

CDR3 protein: CASSYRVLGAEETQYF
CDR3 DNA: TGTGCCAGCAGTTACCGGGTTTTAGGGGCGGAAGAGACCCAGTACTTC
V gene: TRBV6-2/TRBV6-3
D gene: NA
clone size: NA
J gene: TRBJ2-5

CDR3 protein: CASSQGRETEQYF
CDR3 DNA: TGTGCCAGCAGCCAGGGACGGGAGACGGAGCAGTACTTC
V gene: TRBV14
D gene: NA
clone size: NA
J gene: TRBJ2-7

CDR3 protein: CASSTGTGVQPQHF
CDR3 DNA: TGTGCCAGCAGTACCGGGACAGGGGTTCAGCCCCAGCATTTT
V gene: TRBV2
D gene: TRBD1
clone size: NA
J gene: TRBJ1-5

CDR3 protein: CASSQAWTRNEQFF
CDR3 DNA: TGTGCCAGCAGCCAAGCCTGGACTAGAAATGAGCAGTTCTTC
V gene: TRBV3-1/TRBV3-2
D gene: TRBD2
clone size: NA
J gene: TRBJ2-1

CDR3 protein: CASSSGTAFLGTF
CDR3 DNA: TGTGCCAGCAGCTCCGGGACAGCCTTTCTCGGGACCTTC
V gene: TRBV5-6
D gene: TRBD1
clone size: NA
J gene: TRBJ1-2

CDR3 protein: CASSQDRGPIAF
CDR3 DNA: TGTGCCAGCAGCCAAGATCGAGGGCCTATCGCCTTC
V gene: TRBV3-1/TRBV3-2
D gene: NA
clone size: NA
J gene: TRBJ1-2

CDR3 protein: CASSLEGRNTEAFF
CDR3 DNA: TGTGCCAGCAGCTTAGAAGGGAGAAACACTGAAGCTTTCTTT
V gene: TRBV7-9
D gene: NA
clone size: NA
J gene: TRBJ1-1

CDR3 protein: CAWSDLREQYF
CDR3 DNA: TGTGCCTGGAGTGACTTGAGGGAGCAGTACTTC
V gene: TRBV30
D gene: NA
clone size: once
J gene: TRBJ2-7

CDR3 protein: CASSFDISYEQYF
CDR3 DNA: TGTGCCAGCAGCTTTGACATATCCTACGAGCAGTACTTC
V gene: TRBV5-6
D gene: NA
clone size: NA
J gene: TRBJ2-7

CDR3 protein: CASSQDAASFGNSPLHF
CDR3 DNA: TGTGCCAGCAGCCAAGATGCGGCATCATTCGGAAATTCACCCCTCCACTTT
V gene: TRBV4-2
D gene: NA
clone size: NA
J gene: TRBJ1-6

CDR3 protein: CASSPSGRATNEQFF
CDR3 DNA: TGTGCCAGCAGTCCCAGCGGGAGGGCTACTAATGAGCAGTTCTTC
V gene: TRBV6-4
D gene: TRBD2
clone size: NA
J gene: TRBJ2-1

CDR3 protein: CASSRTSGRVRPPTGELFF
CDR3 DNA: TGTGCCAGCAGCCGGACTAGCGGGAGAGTGAGGCCCCCAACCGGGGAGCTGTTTTTT
V gene: TRBV4-2
D gene: TRBD2
clone size: NA
J gene: TRBJ2-2

CDR3 protein: CATGQGSRGNIQYF
CDR3 DNA: TGTGCCACGGGGCAGGGGTCGAGAGGAAACATTCAGTACTTC
V gene: TRBV7-9
D gene: NA
clone size: NA
J gene: TRBJ2-4

CDR3 protein: CASSGTAPFYGYTF
CDR3 DNA: TGTGCCAGCAGCGGGACAGCCCCTTTCTATGGCTACACCTTC
V gene: TRBV28
D gene: TRBD1
clone size: once
J gene: TRBJ1-2

CDR3 protein: CATSAGQGAFAEAFF
CDR3 DNA: TGTGCCACCAGTGCCGGACAGGGGGCCTTCGCTGAAGCTTTCTTT
V gene: TRBV24-1
D gene: TRBD1
clone size: NA
J gene: TRBJ1-1

CDR3 protein: CASSTRGGSQPQHF
CDR3 DNA: TGCGCCAGCAGCACACGGGGGGGGAGTCAGCCCCAGCATTTT
V gene: TRBV4-1
D gene: NA
clone size: NA
J gene: TRBJ1-5

CDR3 protein: CASRRDVEPVSYEQYF
CDR3 DNA: TGTGCCAGCAGGCGGGACGTCGAACCGGTGAGCTACGAGCAGTACTTC
V gene: TRBV27
D gene: NA
clone size: NA
J gene: TRBJ2-7

CDR3 protein: CASSLYVDEQYF
CDR3 DNA: TGTGCCAGCAGCTTATATGTCGACGAGCAGTACTTC
V gene: TRBV7-9
D gene: NA
clone size: few
J gene: TRBJ2-7

CDR3 protein: CASSSSGGLSYTF
CDR3 DNA: TGTGCCAGCAGTTCATCAGGGGGATTGAGCTACACCTTC
V gene: TRBV6-5
D gene: TRBD1
clone size: NA
J gene: TRBJ1-2

CDR3 protein: CASSLGSQPQHF
CDR3 DNA: TGTGCCAGCAGCTTAGGCAGTCAGCCCCAGCATTTT
V gene: TRBV7-9
D gene: NA
clone size: few
J gene: TRBJ1-5

CDR3 protein: CASTQVPAGGPLIREQFF
CDR3 DNA: TGTGCCAGCACCCAAGTCCCAGCGGGAGGGCCTCTGATAAGGGAGCAGTTCTTC
V gene: TRBV21-1
D gene: NA
clone size: NA
J gene: TRBJ2-1

CDR3 protein: CASSPGLGKYEQYF
CDR3 DNA: TGTGCCAGCAGCCCGGGACTAGGGAAATACGAGCAGTACTTC
V gene: TRBV7-3
D gene: TRBD2
clone size: few
J gene: TRBJ2-7

CDR3 protein: CASSPGQGRTPLHF
CDR3 DNA: TGTGCCAGCAGTCCCGGACAGGGGAGAACACCCCTCCACTTT
V gene: TRBV28
D gene: TRBD1
clone size: NA
J gene: TRBJ1-6

CDR3 protein: CASSLGLRGSGNTIYF
CDR3 DNA: TGTGCCAGCAGCCTGGGCCTCCGGGGCTCTGGAAACACCATATATTTT
V gene: TRBV5-6
D gene: NA
clone size: NA
J gene: TRBJ1-3

CDR3 protein: CASSQLGLTDRNVLTF
CDR3 DNA: TGCGCCAGCAGCCAATTGGGGCTCACTGACCGGAACGTCCTGACTTTC
V gene: TRBV4-1
D gene: NA
clone size: NA
J gene: TRBJ2-6

CDR3 protein: CASSLRQEDSPLHF
CDR3 DNA: TGTGCCAGCAGCTTGAGACAGGAAGATTCACCCCTCCACTTT
V gene: TRBV7-9
D gene: NA
clone size: NA
J gene: TRBJ1-6

CDR3 protein: CASTGFSGTEAFF
CDR3 DNA: TGTGCCAGCACTGGATTCTCGGGGACTGAAGCTTTCTTT
V gene: TRBV27
D gene: NA
clone size: NA
J gene: TRBJ1-1

CDR3 protein: CATSDPGQSYGYTF
CDR3 DNA: TGTGCCACCAGTGACCCGGGACAGTCCTATGGCTACACCTTC
V gene: TRBV24-1
D gene: TRBD1
clone size: few
J gene: TRBJ1-2

CDR3 protein: CASSVGQGSGNTIYF
CDR3 DNA: TGTGCCAGCAGTGTGGGACAGGGGTCAGGAAACACCATATATTTT
V gene: TRBV25-1
D gene: TRBD1
clone size: NA
J gene: TRBJ1-3

CDR3 protein: CASSRSGLAGGSYEQYF
CDR3 DNA: TGCGCCAGCAGCCGAAGTGGGCTAGCGGGAGGGTCCTACGAGCAGTACTTC
V gene: TRBV4-1
D gene: TRBD2
clone size: NA
J gene: TRBJ2-7